The 15 T cell receptor beta chains given below trace back to one sample, sequenced in a study of human T cells and chemical hapten exposure. Time point here: patch test 3, about 24 weeks after DPC sensitization. The treatment here: therapeutic diphenylcyclopropenone sensitization with weekly scalp DPC. TCRdb ran MiXCR on the RACE reads and lists one entry per CDR3 protein. Of 50,000 or so distinct CDR3 sequences in the sample, 9.9% were seen once. Sequencing was performed on whole blood, taken in connection with sensitization to the hapten diphenylcyclopropenone (DPC). The receptors originated from a woman between 40 and 50 years old with alopecia areata. Some clones in this sample may be carry-over from other donors' samples.

In its sample, this clonotype was seen a few times. This rearrangement joins TRBV10-3 to TRBJ2-1, with TRBD2 identical over 8 bases. Germline lookup yields CDR1 ENHRY and CDR2 SYGVKD. The V and J ends lost 4 bases and 5 bases, in that order; junction bases with no gene match: 10. CDR3 length: 16 amino acids. The CDR3 sequence: CAISGAGTRGNNEQFF. The CDR3 DNA reads TGTGCCATCAGTGGTGCTGGGACTAGGGGGAACAATGAGCAGTTCTTC.

This clonotype showed up many times. The chain recombines TRBV2 with TRBJ1-2; D call uncertain. The germline V and J ends were trimmed by 10 bases and 2 bases, with 14 bases remaining between them. The CDR3 contains 13 residues. CDR1 SNHLY and CDR2 FYNNEI come from the germline V gene. The CDR3 spells CATRLDGNYGYTF. The DNA for the CDR3 is TGTGCCACTCGACTCGACGGGAACTATGGCTACACCTTC.

This clonotype was observed a few times. The chain recombines TRBV28 with TRBJ1-5, with D maybe TRBD1 (5 bases). Trimming pared 3 bases from V and 5 bases from J, leaving 11 bases between. The CDR3 contains 14 residues. Germline-derived CDR1 and CDR2 are MDHEN and SYDVKM. CDR3 amino acids: CASSLGSGYQPQHF. The CDR3 DNA reads TGTGCCAGCAGTTTGGGGTCAGGGTATCAGCCCCAGCATTTT.

This clonotype was detected many times. This chain links TRBV20-1 with TRBJ2-2; 12 bases match TRBD2. The germline V gene has CDR1 DFQATT and CDR2 SNEGSKA (reference sequence). This CDR3 region has 16 residues. J gave up 3 bases and V 1 base, and 3 bases lay outside the gene matches. The CDR3 coding sequence is TGCAGTGCTAGAGCTCCTAGCGGGGGGGACACCGGGGAGCTGTTTTTT. It encodes CSARAPSGGDTGELFF.

This clonotype was picked up many times. The gene calls are TRBV7-2 and TRBJ2-1; TRBD2 matches 7 bases. Germline CDR1 and CDR2: SGHTA and FQGNSA. V shed 0 bases and J 3 bases; nucleotides not matched to a gene: 2. CDR3 length equals 15 residues. CDR3 DNA sequence: TGTGCCAGCAGCTTAGCAGCGGGGAACTACAATGAGCAGTTCTTC. Translated: CASSLAAGNYNEQFF. Looking up the rest from reference TRBV7-2 and TRBJ2-1 gives the full variable domain: GAGVSQSPSNKVTEKGKDVELRCDPISGHTALYWYRQSLGQGLEFLIYFQGNSAPDKSGLPSDRFSAERTGGSVSTLTIQRTQQEDSAVYLCASSLAAGNYNEQFFGPGTRLTVL.

This clonotype has a count of ten or more. The V and J genes are TRBV21-1 and TRBJ2-7. TRBV21-1 is labeled a pseudogene. The CDR3 is 14 residues long. The CDR3 DNA reads as TGTGCCAGCAGCAAAGGGCCGTCCGGCTACGAGCAGTACTTC. Translation: CASSKGPSGYEQYF.

This clonotype was observed a handful of times. This chain joins TRBV20-1 and TRBJ2-1, with TRBD1 matching over 9 bases. J gave up 9 bases and V 5 bases, and 11 bases lay outside the gene matches. There are 14 residues in the CDR3. Germline lookup yields CDR1 DFQATT and CDR2 SNEGSKA (reference sequence). CDR3 sequence reads: CSAPADRGEREQFF. CDR3 nucleotide sequence: TGCAGTGCTCCCGCGGACAGGGGCGAGCGTGAGCAGTTCTTC.

Details on this clonotype: Given a much more abundant clone one base away, this may be a read error. The DNA for the CDR3 is TGCAGCGTTGTCCCGGACAGGAACACAGATACGCAGTATTTT. Protein sequence: CSVVPDRNTDTQYF. The rearrangement links TRBV29-1 to TRBJ2-3; 7 bases fit TRBD1. Germline V gives CDR1 SQVTM, CDR2 ANQGSEA. With 4 bases clipped from V and 2 bases from J, the junction kept 6 bases outside the gene matches. This CDR3 spans 14 amino acids.

This clonotype showed up just a few times. The rearrangement uses TRBV5-3 and TRBJ1-1; weak D call: TRBD1 (6 bases). TRBV5-3 is marked as an open reading frame, function uncertain. CDR3 length: 14 amino acids. V was trimmed by 0 bases and J by 8 bases, leaving 14 bases between them. CDR3: CARSLGQGQGEAFF. The CDR3 bases are TGTGCCAGAAGCTTGGGCCAGGGCCAGGGGGAAGCTTTCTTT.

This clonotype was counted ten times or more. V is TRBV2 and J is TRBJ2-5; D is perhaps TRBD2 (6 bases). V gave up 6 bases and J gave up 4 bases, with 9 bases separating them. Looked up from germline, CDR1 is SNHLY and CDR2 is FYNNEI. The CDR3 contains 12 residues. CDR3 coding DNA: TGTGCCAGCAGGGCCGGGGGAGAGACCCAGTACTTC. Its protein is CASRAGGETQYF. The full variable domain, its missing parts supplied by reference TRBV2 and TRBJ2-5, is EPEVTQTPSHQVTQMGQEVILRCVPISNHLYFYWYRQILGQKVEFLVSFYNNEISEKSEIFDDQFSVERPDGSNFTLKIRSTKLEDSAMYFCASRAGGETQYFGPGTRLLVL.

V is TRBV20-1 and J is TRBJ1-4; 8 bases are a match to TRBD1. This CDR3 region has 14 residues. Germline V gene data show CDR1 as DFQATT and CDR2 as SNEGSKA (reference sequence). V was pared by 5 bases and J by 8 bases, with 10 bases of the junction left unmatched. The CDR3 DNA follows: TGCAGTGCTCGAATGGCAGGGGGCAGAGAAAAACTGTTTTTT. Translated: CSARMAGGREKLFF.

This clonotype was observed at least ten times. The V and J genes are TRBV11-3 and TRBJ2-3, with TRBD2 identical over 8 bases. CDR3 length equals 15 residues. Trimming cost V 4 bases and J 3 bases; bases outside gene matches: 6. Germline CDR1 and CDR2: SGHNT and YENEEA. The CDR3 region is CASSSGLAVTDTQYF. For the CDR3, the DNA is TGTGCCAGCAGCTCCGGACTAGCAGTTACAGATACGCAGTATTTT.

This clonotype has at least ten counts. The J gene is TRBJ1-2, the V gene TRBV12-3 or TRBV12-4; D not resolved. This CDR3 has 11 amino acids. Trimming removed 8 bases from V and 2 bases from J, with 6 bases in between. CDR3 nucleotides: TGTGCCAGCTGGAGGAACTATGGCTACACCTTC. Its translation is CASWRNYGYTF.

The chain combines TRBV28 with TRBJ1-1; unclear D gene. Germline-derived CDR1 and CDR2 are MDHEN and SYDVKM. This CDR3 is 12 amino acids long. Trimming removed 6 bases from V and 4 bases from J, with 9 bases in between. CDR3 DNA sequence: TGTGCCAGCAGACGTTGGGGCACTGAAGCTTTCTTT. This gives the protein CASRRWGTEAFF.

This clonotype was observed at least ten times. The chain has TRBV7-9 and TRBJ1-2, with 9 bases lining up with TRBD1. Germline-derived CDR1 and CDR2 are SEHNR and FQNEAQ (reference sequence). V shed 8 bases, J shed 8 bases, and the junction held 15 bases outside the gene matches. The CDR3 is 15 amino acids. This CDR3 is CASGPQVQGASGYTF. The CDR3 nucleotides read TGTGCCAGCGGACCCCAAGTACAGGGGGCTTCGGGCTACACCTTC.